The present T cell receptor (beta chain) was sequenced within a study of cytomegalovirus exposure and HLA in healthy donors. Study context: As released early, the data held approximately 80 million unique TCRs from HLA-typed donors.

Study findings and constraints: It was taken for granted in presence/absence analyses that sequencing depth across donors was roughly uniform. Later, TCR association rates were found to vary by HLA locus, highest for DRB1 and lowest for HLA-C. A later analysis reportedly identified an Asian-associated ancestry cluster as carrying fewer N-insertions than the approximately 710-donor mean.

The CDR3 totals 17 residues. The germline V and J ends were trimmed by 0 bases and 5 bases, with 18 bases remaining between them. From germline, CDR1 is SNHLY and CDR2 FYNNEI. This clone was recorded a few times. Its cognate antigen is unknown. Primers: 60 Vbeta forward and 13 Jbeta reverse. Only in-frame clones appear in the TCRdb table, and some are missing; sequencing was by immunoSEQ multiplex PCR. Here the sample spans around 130,000 clones, about 66% being singletons. Specimen: PBMCs. This sequence joins TRBV2 and TRBJ2-3, with a possible D match to TRBD2 (5 bases). The source is a man under 40 in good health and CMV-seropositive. The CDR3 region is CASSEAVRGSSGDTQYF. CDR3 bases: TGTGCCAGCAGTGAAGCAGTCCGAGGGTCTAGTGGAGATACGCAGTATTTT.